This T cell receptor beta chain was captured in a study of T-cell memory formation after mild COVID-19. Study observations and caveats: Day 15 to 85 contracting clones showed balanced CD4/CD8; later expanders leaned CD4+.

TCRdb reprocessed the 5' RACE reads with MiXCR, giving one entry per CDR3 protein. The repertoire consists of hundreds of thousands of distinct CDR3 sequences, with roughly 14% occurring once and the leading ten covering around a fifth. In the case of this clonotype: Its antigen is unidentified.

This clonotype originated in a young man who had mild COVID-19 (a few samples of this study predate the infection). Cell type and time point are not known. Sequencing was carried out using PBMCs or a T cell subset sorted from them (not recorded which).

CDR3 coding DNA: TGTGCCATCAGTGTGCAGGGAGGGTCCTACGAGCAGTACTTC. Protein sequence: CAISVQGGSYEQYF. V and J are TRBV10-3 and TRBJ2-7; 7 bases map to TRBD2. After removal of 4 bases from V and 1 base from J, the junction contained 4 bases not matched to a gene. The CDR3 spans 14 residues. Looked up from germline, CDR1 is ENHRY and CDR2 is SYGVKD.